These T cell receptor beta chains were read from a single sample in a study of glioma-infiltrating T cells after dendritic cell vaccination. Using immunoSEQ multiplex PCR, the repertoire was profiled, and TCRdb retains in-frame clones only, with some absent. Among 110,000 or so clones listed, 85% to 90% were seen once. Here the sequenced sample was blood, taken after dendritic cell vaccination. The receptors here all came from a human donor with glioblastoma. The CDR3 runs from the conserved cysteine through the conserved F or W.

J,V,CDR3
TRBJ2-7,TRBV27,CASSRQGAEQYF
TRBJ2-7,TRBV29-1,CSVAGQGTDEQYF
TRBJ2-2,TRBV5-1,CASSWGQANTGELFF
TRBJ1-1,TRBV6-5,CASSPATGGKTEAFF
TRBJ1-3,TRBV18,CASSPAGASFSGNTIYF
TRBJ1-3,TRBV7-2,CASSFQGFGNTIYF
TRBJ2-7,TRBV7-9,CASSLQGLAGGPLWEQYF
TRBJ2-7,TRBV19,CASRLGAGSSYEQYF
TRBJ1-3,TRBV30,CAWSLGNTIYF
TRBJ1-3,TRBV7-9,CASSRTGEVNTIYF
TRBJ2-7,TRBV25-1,CASSDRPSYEQYF
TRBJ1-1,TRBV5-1,CASSSRTDGVGTEAFF
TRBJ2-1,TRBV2,CASSARTLIGSDHNEQFF